Listed below are T cell receptor beta chains from one sample, sequenced in a study of shared clonotypes between healthy human individuals. The protocol was immunoSEQ multiplex PCR, while the TCRdb copy is restricted to in-frame clones and leaves out a portion. The sample lists millions of clones, over 85% seen once, with under 0.15% in the top ten. The sequenced material came from naive CD4+ T cells sorted from blood. The source of these receptors is a man younger than 35 in good health. Both conserved end residues are trimmed from each CDR3. The D gene is left open where the match is weak.

V gene	D gene	J gene	CDR3 protein
TRBV10-3	.	TRBJ2-7	AISIQGTSYEQY
TRBV27	TRBD1	TRBJ1-5	ASSLYWTGGDQPQH
TRBV7-2	.	TRBJ1-2	ASSLDVLGDYGYT
TRBV20-1	.	TRBJ1-2	SARDQLGYT
TRBV9	.	TRBJ2-3	ASSTVGGDTQY
TRBV27	.	TRBJ1-5	ASRAGTSNQPQH
TRBV5-1	TRBD1	TRBJ1-1	ASSLEGAWNTEAF
TRBV14	TRBD1	TRBJ1-6	ASSQGRDRGYSPLH
TRBV4-3	TRBD2	TRBJ2-1	ASSQDWGLESEQF
TRBV5-8	.	TRBJ2-3	ASRLPLLSTDTQY
TRBV9	TRBD1	TRBJ1-1	ASSEGQGGSGAF
TRBV6-1	TRBD2	TRBJ2-7	ASSVGGTSYEQY
TRBV5-4	.	TRBJ2-7	ASSLVSRDEQY
TRBV6-1	.	TRBJ1-5	ASSVSALNQPQH
TRBV4-1	.	TRBJ2-1	ASSQGLAGISYNEQF
TRBV27	.	TRBJ2-5	ASSPPGSEPETQY
TRBV7-9	.	TRBJ1-3	ASSLTAATNTIY
TRBV10-2	TRBD2	TRBJ2-3	ASSEVSGDTDTQY
TRBV6-5	.	TRBJ2-1	ASSSLSSNNEQF
TRBV5-6	.	TRBJ1-1	ASSLVGRNTEAF
TRBV5-6	.	TRBJ1-6	ASSLGGDSPLH
TRBV5-4	TRBD2	TRBJ2-1	ASTPGAGGPFEQF
TRBV6-5	.	TRBJ1-2	ASSAEGGYGYT
TRBV6-5	.	TRBJ1-1	ASRRGELAF
TRBV5-1	.	TRBJ2-7	ASSPQEFREGRSGEQY
TRBV30	.	TRBJ1-6	AWRERGFYNSPLH
TRBV28	TRBD1	TRBJ2-7	ASSSGTTGLYEQY
TRBV28	TRBD2	TRBJ2-7	ASSPTRSGGAMDEQY
TRBV4-3	.	TRBJ1-2	ASSQVSGRGYGYT
TRBV5-6	.	TRBJ2-5	ASSPTPTGETQY
TRBV5-1	TRBD1	TRBJ2-5	ASSSWGTGGLETQY
TRBV6-1	.	TRBJ1-3	ASSEVGNTIY
TRBV4-2	.	TRBJ2-5	ASSQSSSGAGETQY
TRBV6-1	TRBD2	TRBJ2-7	ASSEAAGGYSYEQY
TRBV6-1	TRBD2	TRBJ2-7	ASSEEVRGAYEQY
TRBV21-1	.	TRBJ2-7	ASSQRGEGDSYEQY
TRBV6-5	TRBD2	TRBJ2-5	ASSFALAGGEETQY